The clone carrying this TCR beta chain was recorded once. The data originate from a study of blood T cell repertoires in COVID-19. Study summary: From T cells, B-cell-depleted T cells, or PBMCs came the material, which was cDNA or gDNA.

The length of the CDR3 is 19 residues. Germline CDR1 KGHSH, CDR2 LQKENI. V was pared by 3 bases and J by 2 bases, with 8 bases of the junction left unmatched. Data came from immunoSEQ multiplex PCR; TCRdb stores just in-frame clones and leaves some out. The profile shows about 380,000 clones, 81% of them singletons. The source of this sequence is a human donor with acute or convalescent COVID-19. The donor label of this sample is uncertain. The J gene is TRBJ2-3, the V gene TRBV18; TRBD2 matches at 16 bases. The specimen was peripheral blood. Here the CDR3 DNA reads TGTGCCAGCTCACCCCCGGGACTAGCGGGAGGGCCGACCACAGATACGCAGTATTTT. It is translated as CASSPPGLAGGPTTDTQYF.